The source of this TCR beta chain is a study of blood T cell repertoires in COVID-19. Overall study context: PBMCs, B-cell-depleted T cells, or T cells provided the cDNA or gDNA that made up the material.

Seattle participants joined during active infection and were tracked over time. Original handling: Amplification of reference gene primers was used by the study to estimate nucleated cell counts. TCRdb's table, derived via immunoSEQ multiplex PCR, lists solely in-frame clones and lacks some. V and J calls and clone size are given by that table; D and trimming were obtained from the DNA. The table records roughly 210,000 clones, around 84% of them present only once. The sequenced material came from peripheral blood. This clonotype was obtained from a woman of 80 years or more with COVID-19, enrolled during active disease.

CDR3 amino acids: CASSIQTNYGYTF. CDR3 nucleotides: TGTGCCAGTAGTATCCAGACTAACTATGGCTACACCTTC. This sequence joins TRBV19 and TRBJ1-2; D uncertain. Trimming left V 3 bases short and J 0 bases short, with 5 bases between. This CDR3 spans 13 amino acids. Germline V gene sequence: CDR1 LNHDA, CDR2 SQIVND (reference sequence).